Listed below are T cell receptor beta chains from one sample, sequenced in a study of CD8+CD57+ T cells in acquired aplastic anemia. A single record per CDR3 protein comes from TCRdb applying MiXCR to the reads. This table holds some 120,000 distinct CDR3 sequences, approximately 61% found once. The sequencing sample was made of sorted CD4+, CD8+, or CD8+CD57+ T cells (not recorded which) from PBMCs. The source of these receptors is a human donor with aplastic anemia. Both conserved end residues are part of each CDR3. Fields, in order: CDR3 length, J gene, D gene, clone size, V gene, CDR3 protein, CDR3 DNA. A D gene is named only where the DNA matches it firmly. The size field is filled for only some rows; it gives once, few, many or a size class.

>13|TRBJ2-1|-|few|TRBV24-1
CATSNNTGNEQFF
TGTGCCACCAGTAACAACACGGGCAATGAGCAGTTCTTC
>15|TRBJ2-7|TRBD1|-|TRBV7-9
CASSQPGQGPYEQYF
TGTGCCAGCAGCCAACCGGGACAGGGGCCCTACGAGCAGTACTTC
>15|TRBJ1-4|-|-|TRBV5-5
CASSPSGTTNEKLFF
TGTGCCAGCAGCCCATCAGGGACTACTAATGAAAAACTGTTTTTT
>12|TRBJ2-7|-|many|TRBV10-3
CASTGEGYEQYF
TGTGCCAGTACAGGGGAGGGGTACGAGCAGTACTTC
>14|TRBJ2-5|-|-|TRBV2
CASSEFRTEETQYF
TGTGCCAGCAGTGAATTTCGGACAGAAGAGACCCAGTACTTC
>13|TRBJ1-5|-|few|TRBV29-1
CSVAQGFNQPQHF
TGCAGCGTTGCACAGGGTTTTAATCAGCCCCAGCATTTT
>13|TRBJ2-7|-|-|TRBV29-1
CSVEEGWQDEQYF
TGCAGCGTTGAAGAAGGGTGGCAGGATGAGCAGTACTTC
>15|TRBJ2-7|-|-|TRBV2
CASSVTGETTYEQYF
TGTGCCAGCAGTGTGACCGGGGAAACGACCTACGAGCAGTACTTC
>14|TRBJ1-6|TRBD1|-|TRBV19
CASNSRGQNSPLHF
TGTGCCAGTAATAGCAGGGGGCAAAATTCACCCCTCCACTTT
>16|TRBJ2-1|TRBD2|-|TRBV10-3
CAISVGLAGGDNEQFF
TGTGCCATCAGTGTTGGACTAGCGGGAGGTGACAATGAGCAGTTCTTC
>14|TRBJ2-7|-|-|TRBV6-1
CASSELSGNYEQYF
TGTGCCAGCAGTGAATTGTCAGGGAACTACGAGCAGTACTTC
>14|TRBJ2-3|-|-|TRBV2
CATPRTASTDTQYF
TGTGCCACCCCAAGGACAGCTAGCACAGATACGCAGTATTTT
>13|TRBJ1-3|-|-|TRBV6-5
CASMRDSGNTIYF
TGTGCCAGCATGAGAGACTCTGGAAACACCATATATTTT
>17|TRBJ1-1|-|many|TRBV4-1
CASSQEGTRGLRAEAFF
TGCGCCAGCAGCCAAGAAGGAACCCGAGGGCTGAGAGCTGAAGCTTTCTTT
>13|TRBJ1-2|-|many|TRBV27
CASSFGADYGYTF
TGTGCCAGCAGTTTCGGGGCAGACTATGGCTACACCTTC
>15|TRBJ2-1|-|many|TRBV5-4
CASSLETPSLNEQFF
TGTGCCAGCAGCTTGGAGACCCCTAGTCTAAATGAGCAGTTCTTC
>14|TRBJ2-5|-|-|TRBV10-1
CASSESSVGETQYF
TGCGCCAGCAGTGAGTCGTCGGTGGGAGAGACCCAGTACTTC
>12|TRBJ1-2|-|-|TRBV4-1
CASSQDSFGYTF
TGCGCCAGCAGCCAAGATTCTTTTGGCTACACCTTC
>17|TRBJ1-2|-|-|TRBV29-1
CSVEGGFGGQTNYGYTF
TGCAGCGTTGAAGGGGGGTTCGGGGGCCAAACTAACTATGGCTACACCTTC
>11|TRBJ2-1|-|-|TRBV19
CAGSRYNEQFF
TGTGCCGGTAGCAGATACAATGAGCAGTTCTTC
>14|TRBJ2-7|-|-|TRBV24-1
CATSDSGQAYEQYF
TGTGCCACCAGTGATTCGGGACAAGCCTACGAGCAGTACTTC
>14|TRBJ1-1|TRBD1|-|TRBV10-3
CAISGDRSNPEAFF
TGTGCCATCAGTGGGGACAGGTCTAATCCTGAAGCTTTCTTT
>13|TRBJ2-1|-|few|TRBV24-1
CATSDLYREGQFF
TGTGCCACCAGTGATTTGTATAGGGAAGGGCAGTTCTTC
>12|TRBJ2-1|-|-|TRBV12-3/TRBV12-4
CASSLVSNEQFF
TGTGCCAGCAGTTTAGTATCAAATGAGCAGTTCTTC